This TCR beta chain was sequenced during a study of blood T cell repertoires in COVID-19. The data were produced by immunoSEQ multiplex PCR, yet TCRdb's version contains in-frame clones alone and is incomplete. The sample lists around 100,000 clones, around four fifths occurring once. Sequencing input: peripheral blood. The clonotype originates from a man in his fifties with active or convalescent COVID-19.

CDR3 sequence (DNA): TGTGCCAGCAGTAACCGGGGACTGGCGGAGACCCAGTACTTC. Protein sequence: CASSNRGLAETQYF. The chain couples TRBV27 to TRBJ2-5, with D possibly matching TRBD2 (6 bases). The CDR3 has 14 residues. From germline, CDR1 is MNHEY and CDR2 SMNVEV (reference sequence). V shed 5 bases and J shed 5 bases, with 15 bases lying between them.